Listed here are 3 T cell receptor beta chains from one sample, sequenced in a study of PD-1 blockade in classical Hodgkin lymphoma. The time point is: cycle 4 day 1 (C4D1), after 5 to 7 weeks of nivolumab. Following autologous stem cell transplantation, relapse occurred in every patient, and exposure to brentuximab vedotin varied. The method was immunoSEQ multiplex PCR; TCRdb's version includes in-frame clones alone and lacks a portion of them. The repertoire consists of nearly 50,000 clones, with about 80% occurring once and the leading ten covering over 9.5%. The sequenced sample was peripheral blood mononuclear cells (PBMCs), obtained before the fourth cycle of nivolumab. Receptors were obtained from a human donor with classical Hodgkin lymphoma.

A few counts support this clone. The chain recombines TRBV6-1 with TRBJ1-2; 9 bases line up with TRBD1. The germline CDR1 and CDR2 sequences are MNHNS and SASEGT. The CDR3 loop spans 14 amino acids. V was clipped by 6 bases and J by 7 bases; unmatched bases: 9. CDR3 nucleotide sequence: TGTGCCAGCAGGACAGGGGGTGGCCGTGTTGGCTACACCTTC. Protein sequence: CASRTGGGRVGYTF.

This chain joins TRBV19 and TRBJ1-1; a possible D gene is TRBD1 (5 bases). The V end lost 5 bases, the J end lost 7 bases, and 14 bases lay between the germline ends. CDR3 length equals 13 residues. Germline assignment: CDR1 LNHDA and CDR2 SQIVND (reference sequence). As DNA, the CDR3 is TGTGCCAGTAGTCCCCGGGGCAACTTTGAAGCTTTCTTT. It codes for CASSPRGNFEAFF.

The V call is TRBV14, the J call TRBJ2-5, with a tentative D call TRBD1 (6 bases). The CDR3 sequence is 16 residues long. V shed 3 bases and J shed 1 base, with 15 bases lying between them. The germline CDR1 and CDR2 sequences are SGHDN and FVKESK. For the CDR3, the DNA is TGTGCCAGCAGCCAGCGAATTGGGGGCAGCCAAGAGACCCAGTACTTC. Its translation: CASSQRIGGSQETQYF.